This T cell receptor beta chain stems from a study of identical twins. Study-level results: Zero-insertion results could be subject to partial confounding by invariant MAIT and iNKT cells.

Worth noting for this clonotype: As yet, its antigen is unknown.

CDR1 and CDR2 (germline): MDHEN, SYDVKM. The CDR3 covers 13 residues. Trimming removed 6 bases from V and 6 bases from J; junction bases left unmatched: 7. TCRdb reprocessed the 5' RACE reads with MiXCR, giving one entry per CDR3 protein. Of some 660,000 distinct CDR3 sequences listed, 8.6% are singletons. In addition, the sample was reused for a study of yellow fever vaccine responses in identical twins.

J is TRBJ2-7 and V is TRBV28; 8 bases agree with TRBD2. The sequence came from a woman aged 18-29 years in good health. Sequenced: PBMCs. CDR3 protein: CASRVLAAAEQYF. For the CDR3, the DNA is TGTGCCAGCAGGGTACTAGCGGCCGCCGAGCAGTACTTC.